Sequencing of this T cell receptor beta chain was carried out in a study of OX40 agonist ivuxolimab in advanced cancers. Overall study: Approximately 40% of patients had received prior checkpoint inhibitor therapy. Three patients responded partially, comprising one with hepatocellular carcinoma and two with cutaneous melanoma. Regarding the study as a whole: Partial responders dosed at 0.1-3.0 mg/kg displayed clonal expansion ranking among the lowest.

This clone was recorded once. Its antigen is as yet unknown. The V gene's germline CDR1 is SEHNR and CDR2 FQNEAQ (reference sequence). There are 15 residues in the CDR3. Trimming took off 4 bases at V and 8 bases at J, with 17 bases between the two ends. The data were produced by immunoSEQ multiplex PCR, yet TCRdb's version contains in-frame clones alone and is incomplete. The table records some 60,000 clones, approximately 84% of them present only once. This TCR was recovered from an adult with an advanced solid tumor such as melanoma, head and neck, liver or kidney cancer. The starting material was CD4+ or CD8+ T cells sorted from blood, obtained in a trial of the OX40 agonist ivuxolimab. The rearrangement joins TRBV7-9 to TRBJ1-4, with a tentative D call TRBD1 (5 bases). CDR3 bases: TGTGCCAGCAGCTCCCTCCGGGACGGGATGGAAAAACTGTTTTTT. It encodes CASSSLRDGMEKLFF.